This T cell receptor (beta chain) was identified in a study of blood T cell repertoires in COVID-19. Study as a whole: The study drew acute and convalescent COVID-19 samples from the United States, Italy and Spain. T cells, B-cell-depleted T cells, or PBMCs provided the cDNA or gDNA that served as material.

Per the original methods: Amplifying reference gene primers gave estimates of nucleated cell counts. The data were produced by immunoSEQ multiplex PCR, yet TCRdb's version contains in-frame clones alone and is incomplete. For V, J and clone size, that table is used; D and trimming come from the DNA. The sample has roughly 99,000 clones; roughly nine tenths are singletons. Germline assignment: CDR1 SGHTA and CDR2 FQGTGA. J gave up 8 bases and V 2 bases, and 8 bases lay outside the gene matches. This CDR3 contains 16 residues. The sequence derives from a middle-aged man with active or convalescent COVID-19. The V call is TRBV7-3, the J call TRBJ2-1; TRBD2 aligns across 11 bases. Sequencing was performed on peripheral blood. The CDR3 sequence is CASSLYSGRGSDEQFF. DNA for the CDR3: TGTGCCAGCAGCTTATATAGCGGGAGGGGTTCAGATGAGCAGTTCTTC.